Below, one TCR beta chain is given with its context. This sample was included in a study of shared clonotypes between healthy human individuals. Generated by immunoSEQ multiplex PCR, the TCRdb table keeps only in-frame clones and is missing some. The table includes a few hundred thousand clones, around three quarters detected once. The CDR3 totals 19 residues. With 0 bases removed from V and 0 bases from J, the gap between germline ends came to 18 bases. CDR1 is SGHDN and CDR2 is FVKESK in the germline V gene. V gene TRBV14 combines with J gene TRBJ2-4; D call uncertain. Material: PBMCs. The clonotype originates from a woman aged 40 to 49 in good health. Some clones in this sample may be carry-over from other donors' samples. CDR3 sequence: CASSQDRERGPLAKNIQYF. CDR3 nucleotides: TGTGCCAGCAGCCAAGATAGAGAGAGAGGTCCACTAGCCAAAAACATTCAGTACTTC.